This passage covers 18 T cell receptor beta chains from one sample sequenced in a study of blood T cell repertoires in COVID-19. Assay: immunoSEQ multiplex PCR; the TCRdb copy retains only in-frame clones and omits some. Here the sample spans around 99,000 clones, about 89% being singletons. The sequenced material came from peripheral blood. Receptor source: a man aged 40-50 years with active or convalescent COVID-19.

This chain connects TRBV5-1 to TRBJ2-1; perhaps TRBD1 as D (5 bases). Per germline, CDR1 SGHRS and CDR2 YFSETQ. The V gene lost 1 base and the J gene lost 6 bases, with 17 bases spanning the gap. The CDR3 runs to 16 residues. The CDR3: CASSLQGAGLGNEQFF. As DNA, the CDR3 is TGCGCCAGCAGCTTGCAAGGGGCTGGTTTGGGCAATGAGCAGTTCTTC.

J is TRBJ2-4 and V is TRBV4-1; D unresolved. Germline lookup yields CDR1 MGHRA and CDR2 YSYEKL. The length of the CDR3 is 15 residues. V was clipped by 3 bases and J by 0 bases, with 9 bases between them. The CDR3, as DNA: TGCGCCAGCAGCCAGCAAGAGCTAGCCAAAAACATTCAGTACTTC. Its translation: CASSQQELAKNIQYF.

V is TRBV4-1 and J is TRBJ2-1, with 8 bases that match TRBD2. CDR1 and CDR2 from the germline V gene are MGHRA and YSYEKL. Trimming took 2 bases from V and 2 from J; bases not matched to a gene: 8. CDR3 length: 17 residues. CDR3 nucleotides: TGCGCCAGCAGCCAAACCCCCAGCGGGAGCGCCTACAATGAGCAGTTCTTC. It codes for CASSQTPSGSAYNEQFF.

V and J are TRBV2 and TRBJ1-5, with no clear D. The CDR3 covers 13 residues. V gave up 3 bases and J gave up 5 bases, with 8 bases separating them. Per germline, CDR1 SNHLY and CDR2 FYNNEI. CDR3 in amino acids: CASSDGRDQPQHF. The CDR3 coding sequence is TGTGCCAGCAGTGATGGGAGGGATCAGCCCCAGCATTTT.

This clone came up once. The chain has TRBV29-1 and TRBJ1-5; TRBD1 might be the D (6 bases). Trimming shortened V by 1 base and J by 7 bases, and 11 bases separated the two germline ends. Germline V gives CDR1 SQVTM, CDR2 ANQGSEA. This CDR3 region has 13 residues. The CDR3 protein is CSVEGTQGQPQHF. As DNA, the CDR3 is TGCAGCGTTGAAGGGACGCAGGGGCAGCCCCAGCATTTT.

The chain uses TRBV28 and TRBJ2-1; 7 bases agree with TRBD2. The V gene end was trimmed by 3 bases and the J gene end by 7 bases; junction bases not matched to a gene: 6. This CDR3 is 14 amino acids long. CDR1 MDHEN and CDR2 SYDVKM come from the germline V gene. The CDR3 DNA reads as TGTGCCAGCAGTTTGATGCGGGGAGGGAATGAGCAGTTCTTC. It is translated as CASSLMRGGNEQFF.

The V call is TRBV27, the J call TRBJ1-2; D is unclear. The ends were cut back, 6 bases at V and 10 bases at J, with 18 bases in the middle. Looked up from germline, CDR1 is MNHEY and CDR2 is SMNVEV (reference sequence). CDR3 length: 13 residues. The CDR3 reads CASRFGPMNPYTF. CDR3 nucleotides: TGTGCCAGCAGATTTGGCCCCATGAATCCCTACACCTTC.

V and J are TRBV29-1 and TRBJ2-7; 10 nucleotides line up with TRBD1. The junction had 2 bases not matched to a gene; V was cut back by 0 bases and J by 6 bases. Germline V CDR1 and CDR2: SQVTM, ANQGSEA. The CDR3 consists of 13 residues. The CDR3 is CSVEEGTGAEQYF. CDR3 DNA: TGCAGCGTTGAAGAGGGGACAGGGGCCGAGCAGTACTTC.

The rearrangement uses TRBV6-5 and TRBJ1-5; D unclear. Germline V gives CDR1 MNHEY, CDR2 SVGAGI. Between the trimmed V and J ends, which lost 0 bases and 7 bases, there was a span of 7 bases. The CDR3 spans 13 residues. CDR3 coding DNA: TGTGCCAGCAGTTACTCGAACGGGCAGCCCCAGCATTTT. This encodes CASSYSNGQPQHF.

This clone was detected only once. J is TRBJ1-2 and V is TRBV4-3; 8 positions agree with TRBD1. Looked up from germline, CDR1 is LGHNA and CDR2 is YSLEER. CDR3 size: 14 residues. J lost 8 bases, V lost 3 bases, and 8 bases had no gene match. DNA of the CDR3: TGCGCCAGCAGCCAGATACAGGGGGTGGGGGGCTACACCTTC. Its translation: CASSQIQGVGGYTF.

This rearrangement joins TRBV7-2 to TRBJ1-4; D unresolved. The CDR3 loop spans 14 amino acids. V was trimmed by 4 bases and J by 7 bases, leaving 13 bases between them. Germline V gene data show CDR1 as SGHTA and CDR2 as FQGNSA. The CDR3: CASSSRAGREKLFF. CDR3 sequence (DNA): TGTGCCAGCAGCTCCCGGGCGGGCCGTGAAAAACTGTTTTTT.

This chain connects TRBV3-1 (or the pseudogene TRBV3-2) to TRBJ1-5; the D is unclear. The CDR3 is 13 amino acids. Germline V gene lookup returns CDR1 LGHDT and CDR2 YNNKEL (reference sequence). The germline V and J ends were trimmed by 0 bases and 6 bases, with 6 bases remaining between them. The CDR3 loop is CASSQDHCQPQHF. As DNA, the CDR3 is TGTGCCAGCAGCCAAGATCATTGTCAGCCCCAGCATTTT.

This chain uses TRBV29-1 with TRBJ2-5; 7 bases map to TRBD2. V lost 2 bases and J lost 5; bases outside the gene matches: 11. The CDR3 runs to 15 residues. The germline V gene has CDR1 SQVTM and CDR2 ANQGSEA. CDR3 nucleotide sequence: TGCAGCGTTGAATGGGAGGGATTGTACATGGAGACCCAGTACTTC. Protein product: CSVEWEGLYMETQYF.

Written as DNA, the CDR3 is TGTGCCAGTAGTCCACAGGACAGCTCCTACAATGAGCAGTTCTTC. Amino acids: CASSPQDSSYNEQFF. The chain is built from TRBV19 and TRBJ2-1, with D tentatively TRBD1 (6 bases). The CDR3 runs to 15 residues. Germline assignment: CDR1 LNHDA and CDR2 SQIVND (reference sequence). V lost 5 bases and J 0 bases, leaving 11 bases between the germline ends.

The V and J genes are TRBV6-1 and TRBJ1-2; D might be TRBD1 (5 bases). Trimming stripped 2 bases from V and 5 bases from J, with 12 bases between. Germline CDR1 is MNHNS and CDR2 is SASEGT. This CDR3 spans 14 amino acids. Written as DNA, the CDR3 is TGTGCCAGCAGTGAAAGTGGGGCAGCTTATGGCTACACCTTC. Amino acid sequence: CASSESGAAYGYTF.

The chain recombines TRBV11-2 with TRBJ2-5; 9 bases are a match to TRBD2. Germline-derived CDR1 and CDR2 are SGHAT and FQNNGV. This CDR3 has 14 residues. The J segment lost 1 base and the V segment lost 6 bases, leaving 3 bases of the junction unmatched. The CDR3 sequence: CASRATSGQETQYF. The CDR3 nucleotides read TGTGCCAGCAGAGCGACTAGCGGCCAAGAGACCCAGTACTTC.

J is TRBJ2-3 and V is TRBV11-3; 7 bases match TRBD2. The CDR3 totals 14 residues. CDR1 is SGHNT and CDR2 is YENEEA in the germline V gene. Trimming at V came to 4 bases and at J to 4 bases, leaving 5 bases not matched to a gene. CDR3 nucleotides: TGTGCCAGCAGCTCTCGACTAGCATCAGATACGCAGTATTTT. It is translated as CASSSRLASDTQYF.

The chain links TRBV7-3 to TRBJ1-1, with D tentatively TRBD1 (6 bases). Between the trimmed V and J ends, which lost 0 bases and 1 base, there was a span of 9 bases. The CDR3 totals 15 residues. Germline CDR1 is SGHTA and CDR2 is FQGTGA. CDR3 sequence reads: CASSLTQGKNTEAFF. For the CDR3, the DNA is TGTGCCAGCAGCTTAACACAGGGAAAGAACACTGAAGCTTTCTTT.